This T cell receptor (beta chain) stems from a study of blood T cell repertoires in COVID-19. Study context: Spain, Italy and the United States supplied samples that represented acute and convalescent COVID-19. Sources were T cells, B-cell-depleted T cells, or PBMCs; the material itself was cDNA or gDNA.

Under the authors' procedure: Reference gene primer amplification gave nucleated cell count estimates. The method was immunoSEQ multiplex PCR; TCRdb's version includes in-frame clones alone and lacks a portion of them. D and trimming were read from the DNA, whereas the V and J calls and clone size are those reported in that table. The sample has 250,000 to 300,000 clones, around four fifths seen once. The CDR3 is made up of 15 amino acids. The germline CDR1 and CDR2 sequences are LGHDT and YNNKEL (reference sequence). The junction had 7 bases not matched to a gene; V was cut back by 3 bases and J by 10 bases.

The clonotype comes from a man between 60 and 75 years old who had recovered from COVID-19. The J gene is TRBJ1-6, the V gene TRBV3-1 (or the pseudogene TRBV3-2), with 9 bases identical to TRBD1. Sequencing was carried out using peripheral blood. CDR3 region: CASSQTGQGSSPLHF. The DNA of the CDR3 is TGTGCCAGCAGCCAGACCGGACAGGGGTCGTCACCCCTCCACTTT.